Listed below are T cell receptor beta chains from one sample, sequenced in a study of blood T cells in healthy people across ages. TCRdb independently ran MiXCR on the 5' RACE reads; one entry per CDR3 protein. The repertoire holds fewer than 2,000,000 distinct CDR3 sequences, with roughly 43% as singletons. Sequenced material: blood. Source of these receptors: a human donor in good health. CDR3s include the opening cysteine and the closing phenylalanine or tryptophan. The D gene is left open where the match is weak. Rows may omit the clone size; those that give it use once, few, many or a size class.

clone_size,v_call,j_call,d_call,cdr3_length,cdr3_nt,cdr3_aa
few,TRBV6-6,TRBJ2-1,NA,13,TGTGCCAGCACCCGGGAAAGGTACAGTGAGCAGTTCTTC,CASTRERYSEQFF
once,TRBV11-1,TRBJ2-4,NA,16,TGTGCCAGCAGCTTAGCGGGGGGCAACGCCAAAAACATTCAGTACTTC,CASSLAGGNAKNIQYF
NA,TRBV13,TRBJ2-7,NA,17,TGTGCCAGCAGTTCAGGGGGGTCTAGCGGCGTGGACTACGAGCAGTACTTC,CASSSGGSSGVDYEQYF
NA,TRBV2,TRBJ1-2,NA,15,TGTGCCAGCAGTGAACAGCGGGGTGGGCCCTATGGCTACACCTTC,CASSEQRGGPYGYTF
few,TRBV7-9,TRBJ2-5,TRBD2,15,TGTGCCAGCAGTCTTACCTCGGGACTAGAAGAGACCCAGTACTTC,CASSLTSGLEETQYF
NA,TRBV10-3,TRBJ2-1,TRBD2,15,TGTGCCATCAGTGAACTAGCGGCACGATACAATGAGCAGTTCTTC,CAISELAARYNEQFF
few,TRBV7-2,TRBJ2-7,TRBD2,14,TGTGCCAGCAGCAAGCTAGCGGGGACCTACGAGCAGTACTTC,CASSKLAGTYEQYF
NA,TRBV12-3/TRBV12-4,TRBJ1-2,NA,13,TGTGCCAGCAGTTTAGCGCAGAGCTATGGCTACACCTTC,CASSLAQSYGYTF
NA,TRBV7-9,TRBJ2-7,TRBD1,17,TGTGCCAGCAGCTCTACGCTAGCCGGGACAGGGATCTACGAGCAGTACTTC,CASSSTLAGTGIYEQYF
few,TRBV12-3/TRBV12-4,TRBJ2-3,TRBD1,16,TGTGCCAGCAGCCAATCGACAGGGGATGACACAGATACGCAGTATTTT,CASSQSTGDDTDTQYF
few,TRBV3-1,TRBJ2-7,NA,18,TGTGCCAGCAGCCAAGGCGGAGGGTTCGGAGAGTCCTACAATGAGCAGTACTTC,CASSQGGGFGESYNEQYF
few,TRBV5-5,TRBJ2-3,TRBD2,19,TGTGCCAGCGGCTGGGTACTAGCGGCGGGTAGCTGGAACACAGATACGCAGTATTTT,CASGWVLAAGSWNTDTQYF
NA,TRBV7-2,TRBJ2-1,NA,14,TGTGCCAGCAGCTTCCAGGTAGGCGGGAATGAGCAGTTCTTC,CASSFQVGGNEQFF
few,TRBV2,TRBJ2-1,NA,12,TGTGCCAGCAGCTTAAACTCCGTTGAGCAGTTCTTC,CASSLNSVEQFF
few,TRBV6-2/TRBV6-3,TRBJ1-2,NA,12,TGTGCCAGCAGCCGACTTAGAGATGGCTACACCTTC,CASSRLRDGYTF
NA,TRBV7-2,TRBJ2-1,NA,17,TGTGCCAGCAGCTTAGCGCAAAAGTTAAGATCTTACAATGAGCAGTTCTTC,CASSLAQKLRSYNEQFF
NA,TRBV29-1,TRBJ2-1,TRBD2,17,TGCAGCGTTGTAAGACTAGCGGGCAGAAGCTCCTACAATGAGCAGTTCTTC,CSVVRLAGRSSYNEQFF
few,TRBV4-3,TRBJ2-5,NA,16,TGCGCCAGCAGCCCCACAGGGTCGACGTACCAAGAGACCCAGTACTTC,CASSPTGSTYQETQYF
NA,TRBV5-1,TRBJ1-1,NA,14,TGCGCCAGCAGCGCGAGCCCAGGGGACACTGAAGCTTTCTTT,CASSASPGDTEAFF
NA,TRBV10-3,TRBJ2-1,NA,14,TGTGCCATCTTGGACACGAAAGAGTACAATGAGCAGTTCTTC,CAILDTKEYNEQFF
NA,TRBV6-5,TRBJ2-4,TRBD2,13,TGTGCCAGCAAGAGAGCGGGGAGAAACATTCAGTACTTC,CASKRAGRNIQYF
NA,TRBV3-1,TRBJ2-7,NA,13,TGTGCCACTGGACAGAGAAATTCCTACGAGCAGTACTTC,CATGQRNSYEQYF
NA,TRBV19,TRBJ1-1,TRBD1,14,TGTGCCAGTAGATACCGACAGGGGCGGACTGAAGCTTTCTTT,CASRYRQGRTEAFF
NA,TRBV11-2,TRBJ2-3,NA,16,TGTGCCAGCAGCCCTGATGAGGTTCCAGGTTTAGATACGCAGTATTTT,CASSPDEVPGLDTQYF
few,TRBV7-7,TRBJ2-5,NA,14,TGTGCTAGCAGCCAACTAACGATCCAAGAGACCCAGTACTTC,CASSQLTIQETQYF
few,TRBV5-6,TRBJ2-5,TRBD1,16,TGTGCCAGCAGTTTGACAGGGGCCGCCTTCCAAGAGACCCAGTACTTC,CASSLTGAAFQETQYF
few,TRBV7-2,TRBJ2-4,NA,15,TGTGCCAGCAGCCCAGTCTCTTCGATAAAAAACATTCAGTACTTC,CASSPVSSIKNIQYF
NA,TRBV13,TRBJ2-7,NA,15,TGTGCCAGCAGCCACTCCCAGAGCCCAGGGGAGGAGCAGTACTTC,CASSHSQSPGEEQYF
NA,TRBV12-3/TRBV12-4,TRBJ2-1,NA,14,TGTGCCAGCAGTACCGGGGCAGCAACCAATGAGCAGTTCTTC,CASSTGAATNEQFF
few,TRBV7-2,TRBJ1-1,NA,13,TGTGCCAGCAGCTGGAACAGGGAAACTGAAGCTTTCTTT,CASSWNRETEAFF
NA,TRBV27,TRBJ2-7,NA,15,TGTGCCAGCAGTTTAGGTAGCCCCAGCTCCTACGAGCAGTACTTC,CASSLGSPSSYEQYF
NA,TRBV10-3,TRBJ1-5,NA,15,TGTGCCATCAGTGAGAGGGCAACTTTTGATCAGCCCCAGCATTTT,CAISERATFDQPQHF
few,TRBV29-1,TRBJ1-2,NA,14,TGCAGCGTCTCTCCCCGGGTTACGCCGGGTGGCTACACCTTC,CSVSPRVTPGGYTF
NA,TRBV12-3/TRBV12-4,TRBJ1-6,NA,13,TGTGCCAGCAGTTTAGGTCAGGGATCACCCCTCCACTTT,CASSLGQGSPLHF
NA,TRBV5-1,TRBJ1-4,NA,15,TGCGCCAGCAGTTTCACCCCTTCAACTAATGAAAAACTGTTTTTT,CASSFTPSTNEKLFF
NA,TRBV7-2,TRBJ2-5,NA,14,TGTGCCAGCAAAAGTGGGGGGGCTTGGGAGACCCAGTACTTC,CASKSGGAWETQYF
NA,TRBV7-9,TRBJ1-1,TRBD1,15,TGTGCCACCGAGGAAGCAGGGGGCGTTGGCACTGAAGCTTTCTTT,CATEEAGGVGTEAFF
NA,TRBV3-1,TRBJ2-5,NA,16,TGTGCCAGCAGCCAAGGTATCGGACAAGGCCAAGAGACCCAGTACTTC,CASSQGIGQGQETQYF
few,TRBV20-1,TRBJ2-7,NA,12,TGCAGTGCCTCTACTACAGGGTTCGAGCAGTACTTC,CSASTTGFEQYF
few,TRBV18,TRBJ2-5,NA,15,TGTGCCAGCTCACCATATGCCGGACTACAAGAGACCCAGTACTTC,CASSPYAGLQETQYF